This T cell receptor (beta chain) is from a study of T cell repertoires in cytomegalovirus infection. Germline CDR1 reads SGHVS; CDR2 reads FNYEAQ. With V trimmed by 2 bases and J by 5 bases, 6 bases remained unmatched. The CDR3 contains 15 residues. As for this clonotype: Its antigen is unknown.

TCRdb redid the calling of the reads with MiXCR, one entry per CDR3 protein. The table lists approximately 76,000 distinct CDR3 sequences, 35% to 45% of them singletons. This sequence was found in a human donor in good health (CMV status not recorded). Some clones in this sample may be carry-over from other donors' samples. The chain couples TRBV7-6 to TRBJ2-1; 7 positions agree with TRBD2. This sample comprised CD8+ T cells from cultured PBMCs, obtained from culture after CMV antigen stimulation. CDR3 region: CASSLWAGENNEQFF. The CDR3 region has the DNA TGTGCCAGCAGCTTATGGGCGGGGGAGAACAATGAGCAGTTCTTC.